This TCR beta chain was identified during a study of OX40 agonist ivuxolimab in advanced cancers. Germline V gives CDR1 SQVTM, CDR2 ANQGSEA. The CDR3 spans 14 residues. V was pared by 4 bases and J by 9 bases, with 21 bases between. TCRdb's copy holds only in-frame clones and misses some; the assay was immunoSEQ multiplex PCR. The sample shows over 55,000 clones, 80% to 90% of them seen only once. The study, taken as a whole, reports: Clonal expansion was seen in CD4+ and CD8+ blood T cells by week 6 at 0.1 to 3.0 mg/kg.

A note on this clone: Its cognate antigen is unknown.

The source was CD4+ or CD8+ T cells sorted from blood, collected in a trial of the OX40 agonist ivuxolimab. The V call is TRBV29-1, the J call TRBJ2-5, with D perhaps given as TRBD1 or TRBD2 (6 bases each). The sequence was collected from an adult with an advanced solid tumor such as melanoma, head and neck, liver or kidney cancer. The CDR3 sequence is CSVAGDITRRAQYF. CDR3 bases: TGCAGCGTTGCTGGGGACATCACCCGGAGGGCCCAGTACTTC.